This T cell receptor (beta chain) stems from a study of blood T cell repertoires in COVID-19. Between the trimmed V and J ends, which lost 3 bases and 0 bases, there was a span of 9 bases. CDR1 is MDHEN and CDR2 is SYDVKM in the germline V gene. This CDR3 contains 15 residues. Per the original methods: It was from reference gene primer amplification that nucleated cell counts were estimated. TCRdb's table, derived via immunoSEQ multiplex PCR, lists solely in-frame clones and lacks some. That table furnishes V, J and clone size, whereas the DNA furnished D and trimming. The sample yields 240,000 or so clones, 85% to 90% seen once. Participants were placed into cohorts based on the clinical history they reported. Shortly before study entry, within 2 weeks, exposed participants had met a COVID-19 case.

The chain carries TRBV28 and TRBJ1-3, with no clear D. The sequenced sample consisted of PBMCs or T cells enriched from blood (not recorded which). This receptor was identified in a middle-aged man who had been exposed to COVID-19. CDR3 nucleotides: TGTGCCAGCAGTTTGGGCCCAGCCTCTGGAAACACCATATATTTT. Protein: CASSLGPASGNTIYF. Full variable domain (missing parts from reference TRBV28 and TRBJ1-3): DVKVTQSSRYLVKRTGEKVFLECVQDMDHENMFWYRQDPGLGLRLIYFSYDVKMKEKGDIPEGYSVSREKKERFSLILESASTNQTSMYLCASSLGPASGNTIYFGEGSWLTVV.